This entry features one T cell receptor (beta chain) sequence. Its antigen is currently unknown. J gave up 3 bases and V 5 bases, and 6 bases lay outside the gene matches. From germline, CDR1 is LNHDA and CDR2 SQIVND (reference sequence). The CDR3 is 14 amino acids. This entry is derived from a study of CD8 T cells in ankylosing spondylitis. Points from the study as a whole: Peripheral blood samples showed relatively rare disease-linked clones, and these clones were CD8+.

Quantitative 5'-RACE with molecular barcodes was used to make the TCR beta libraries. TCRdb re-derived calls from the 5' RACE reads in MiXCR, one entry per CDR3 protein. The sample records some 120,000 distinct CDR3 sequences, around 13% being singletons. The sample taken for sequencing was blood, either unsorted or a sorted T cell fraction (not recorded which). The chain recombines TRBV19 with TRBJ1-2; 7 bases match TRBD1. This TCR was recovered from a female donor with ankylosing spondylitis or in good health (not recorded which). The DNA of the CDR3 is TGTGCCAGTAGTCCCGGGGACAGATACTATGGCTACACCTTC. This codes for CASSPGDRYYGYTF.